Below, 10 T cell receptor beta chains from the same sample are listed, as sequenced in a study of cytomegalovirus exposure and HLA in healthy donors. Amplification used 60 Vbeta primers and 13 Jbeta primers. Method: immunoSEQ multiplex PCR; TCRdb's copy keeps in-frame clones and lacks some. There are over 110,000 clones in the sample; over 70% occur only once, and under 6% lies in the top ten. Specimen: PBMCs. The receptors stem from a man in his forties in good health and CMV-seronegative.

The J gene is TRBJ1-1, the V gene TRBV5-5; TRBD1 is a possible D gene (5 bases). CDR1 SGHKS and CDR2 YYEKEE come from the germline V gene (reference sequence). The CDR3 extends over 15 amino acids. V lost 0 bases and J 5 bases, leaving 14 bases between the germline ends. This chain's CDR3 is CASSLEPGRGTEAFF. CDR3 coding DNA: TGTGCCAGCAGCTTGGAACCAGGGAGGGGTACTGAAGCTTTCTTT.

The CDR3 region is CASSYLDRVADTQYF. CDR3 nucleotides: TGTGCCAGCAGTTACTTAGACAGGGTTGCAGATACGCAGTATTTT. The J gene is TRBJ2-3, the V gene TRBV6-5, with 7 bases fitting TRBD1. Germline V gives CDR1 MNHEY, CDR2 SVGAGI. The length of the CDR3 is 15 residues. V dropped 1 base and J dropped 4; count of bases not matched to a gene: 5.

CDR3: CASSLVAGPNTGELFF. In DNA, the CDR3 is TGTGCCAGCAGCTTAGTAGCGGGCCCAAACACCGGGGAGCTGTTTTTT. The chain combines TRBV7-2 with TRBJ2-2; TRBD2 agrees at 7 bases. The CDR3 spans 16 residues. The germline V gene has CDR1 SGHTA and CDR2 FQGNSA. Losses at the gene ends were 1 base for V and 2 bases for J; bases not matched to a gene: 4.

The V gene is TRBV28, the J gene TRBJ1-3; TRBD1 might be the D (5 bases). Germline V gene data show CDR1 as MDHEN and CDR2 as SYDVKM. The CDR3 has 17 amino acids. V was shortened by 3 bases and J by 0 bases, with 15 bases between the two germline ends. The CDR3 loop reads CASSLFRTSRSGNTIYF. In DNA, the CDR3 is TGTGCCAGCAGTTTGTTTCGGACATCCCGCTCTGGAAACACCATATATTTT.

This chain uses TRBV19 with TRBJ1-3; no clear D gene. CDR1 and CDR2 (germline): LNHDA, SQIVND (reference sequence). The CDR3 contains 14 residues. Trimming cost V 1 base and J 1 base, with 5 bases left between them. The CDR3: CASSIGRSGNTIYF. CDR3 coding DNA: TGTGCCAGTAGTATAGGTCGGTCTGGAAACACCATATATTTT. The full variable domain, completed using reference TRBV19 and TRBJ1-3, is DGGITQSPKYLFRKEGQNVTLSCEQNLNHDAMYWYRQDPGQGLRLIYYSQIVNDFQKGDIAEGYSVSREKKESFPLTVTSAQKNPTAFYLCASSIGRSGNTIYFGEGSWLTVV.

CDR3 nucleotides: TGTGCCAGTAGTTCCCCAAAGCAGGGGGCCTATAATGAAAAACTGTTTTTT. It encodes CASSSPKQGAYNEKLFF. The chain is built from TRBV19 and TRBJ1-4; TRBD1 matches at 8 bases. The CDR3 length is 17 residues. The V gene's germline CDR1 is LNHDA and CDR2 SQIVND (reference sequence). Trimming removed 5 bases from V and 4 bases from J; junction bases left unmatched: 12.

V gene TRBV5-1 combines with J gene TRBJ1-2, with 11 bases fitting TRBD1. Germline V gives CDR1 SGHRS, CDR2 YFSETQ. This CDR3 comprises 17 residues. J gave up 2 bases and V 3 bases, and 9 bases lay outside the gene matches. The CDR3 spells CASSWGTGGTTNYGYTF. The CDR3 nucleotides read TGCGCCAGCAGCTGGGGGACAGGGGGGACCACCAACTATGGCTACACCTTC.

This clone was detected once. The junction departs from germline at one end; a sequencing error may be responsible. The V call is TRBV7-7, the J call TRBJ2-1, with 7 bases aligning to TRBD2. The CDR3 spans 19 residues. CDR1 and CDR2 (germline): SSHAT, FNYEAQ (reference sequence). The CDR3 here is CASSLVPKPGLPEANEQFF. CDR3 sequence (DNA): TGTGCTAGCAGCTTAGTCCCCAAACCGGGACTACCGGAGGCGAATGAGCAGTTCTTC.

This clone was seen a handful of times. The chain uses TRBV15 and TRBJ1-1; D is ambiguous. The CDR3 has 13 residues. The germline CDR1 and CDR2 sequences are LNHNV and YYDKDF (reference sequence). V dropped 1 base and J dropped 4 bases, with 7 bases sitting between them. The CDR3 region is CATSRGRSTEAFF. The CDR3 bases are TGTGCCACCAGCAGAGGGAGGAGCACTGAAGCTTTCTTT.

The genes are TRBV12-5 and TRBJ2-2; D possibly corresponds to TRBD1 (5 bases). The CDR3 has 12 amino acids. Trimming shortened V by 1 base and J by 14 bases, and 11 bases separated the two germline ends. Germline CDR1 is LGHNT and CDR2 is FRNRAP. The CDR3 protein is CASGLEVGPLFF. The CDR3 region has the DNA TGTGCTAGTGGTTTGGAGGTGGGGCCCCTGTTTTTT.